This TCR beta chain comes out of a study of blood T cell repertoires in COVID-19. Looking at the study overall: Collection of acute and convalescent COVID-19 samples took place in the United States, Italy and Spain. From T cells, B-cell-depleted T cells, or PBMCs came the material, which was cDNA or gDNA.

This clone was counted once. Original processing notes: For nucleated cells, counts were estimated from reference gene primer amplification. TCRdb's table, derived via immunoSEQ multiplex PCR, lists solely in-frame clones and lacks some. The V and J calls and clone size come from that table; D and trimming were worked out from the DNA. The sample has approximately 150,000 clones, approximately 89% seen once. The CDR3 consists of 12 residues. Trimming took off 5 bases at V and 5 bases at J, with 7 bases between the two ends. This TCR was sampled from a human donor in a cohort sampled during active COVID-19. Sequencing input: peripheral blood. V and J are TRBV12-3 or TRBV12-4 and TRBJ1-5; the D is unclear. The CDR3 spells CASSPSDQPQHF. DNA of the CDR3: TGTGCCAGCAGTCCCTCAGATCAGCCCCAGCATTTT.